The clone carrying this TCR beta chain came up a few times. This sample was taken from a study of blood T cell repertoires in COVID-19. Across the study: Collection of acute and convalescent COVID-19 samples took place in the United States, Italy and Spain.

Per the original methods: Amplification of reference gene primers provided the estimated nucleated cell counts. Libraries were prepared by immunoSEQ multiplex PCR; TCRdb keeps only in-frame clonotypes and omits some of them. The DNA was the basis for D and trimming; V, J and clone size are from that table. The table records fewer than 200,000 clones, less than 90% of them present only once. CDR1 and CDR2 from the germline V gene are SGHTA and FQGTGA. V shed 5 bases and J shed 2 bases, with 9 bases lying between them. This CDR3 spans 13 amino acids. The sample was PBMCs or T cells enriched from blood (not recorded which). The chain joins TRBV7-3 to TRBJ1-1, with D possibly TRBD1 on 5 matching bases. The source of this sequence is a woman aged 45-65 years who had recovered from COVID-19. The CDR3 bases are TGTGCCAGCAGCCCACAGGTTAACACTGAAGCTTTCTTT. Translated, it gives CASSPQVNTEAFF.